This is a list of T cell receptor beta chains from one sample in a study of OX40 agonist ivuxolimab in advanced cancers. Data came from immunoSEQ multiplex PCR; TCRdb stores just in-frame clones and leaves some out. The sample shows some 79,000 clones, approximately 85% of them seen only once. The source was CD4+ or CD8+ T cells sorted from blood, collected in a trial of the OX40 agonist ivuxolimab. The source of these receptors is an adult with an advanced solid tumor such as melanoma, head and neck, liver or kidney cancer. Each CDR3 is given with its conserved first and last residue.

TRBJ2-5 TRBV19 CASSRGLAFQETQYF
TRBJ2-1 TRBV5-1 CASGPGQGNNEQFF
TRBJ2-2 TRBV5-1 CASSSDVPGLATGELFF
TRBJ1-2 TRBV30 CAWSSGTKGETF
TRBJ2-7 TRBV6-1 CASSEGPVSTYEQYF
TRBJ2-7 TRBV6-6 CASSRTPYEQYF
TRBJ2-2 TRBV10-3 CAINDPRAGELFF
TRBJ1-3 TRBV7-9 CASRSGPIGNTIYF
TRBJ2-4 TRBV7-9 CASSLPGHKNIQYF
TRBJ2-2 TRBV4-1 CASSQSPPGVRTGELFF
TRBJ2-3 TRBV5-1 CASSPGTPTDTQYF
TRBJ1-2 TRBV7-8 CASSRFGADYGYTF
TRBJ2-7 TRBV6-6 CASSPRQGNSYEQYF
TRBJ2-6 TRBV18 CASYPGLNSGANVLTF
TRBJ1-5 TRBV6-5 CASQGAGQPQHF
TRBJ1-2 TRBV27 CASSQTGAGYGYTF
TRBJ2-3 TRBV25-1 CASEKSGSTDTQYF
TRBJ2-1 TRBV11-2 CASSSLGAGTYNEQFF